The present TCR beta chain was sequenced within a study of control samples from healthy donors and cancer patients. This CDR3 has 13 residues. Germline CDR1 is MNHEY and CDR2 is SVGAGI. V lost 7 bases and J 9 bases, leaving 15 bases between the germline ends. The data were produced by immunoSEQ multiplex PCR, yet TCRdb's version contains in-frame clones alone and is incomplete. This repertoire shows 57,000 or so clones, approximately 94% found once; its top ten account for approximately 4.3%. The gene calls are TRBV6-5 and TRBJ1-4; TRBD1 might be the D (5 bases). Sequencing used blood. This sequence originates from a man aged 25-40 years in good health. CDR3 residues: CASNIIWDQKLFF. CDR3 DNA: TGTGCCAGCAACATTATCTGGGACCAAAAACTGTTTTTT.